This TCR beta chain was recorded in a study of STAT5B mutations in CD4+ large granular lymphocyte leukemia. Notes on this clone: Its antigen is currently unknown.

Overall study findings and caveats: No patients shared main leukemic clonotypes, though around 25% appeared at low frequency elsewhere.

Per the study methods: A productive frequency of 2.59 x 10-5 was the lowest detectable. Measured with immunoSEQ multiplex PCR; TCRdb has only the in-frame clones, and not every one. The V and J calls and clone size are taken from that table; D and trimming were inferred from the DNA. The data contain tens of thousands of clones, around 84% of them singletons. The sequence derives from a human donor in good health. Sequenced: CD4+ T cells from blood buffy coats.

CDR3 bases: TGTGCCAGTAGAAAGGTTTGGACTAGCGGATCCTACAATGAGCAGTTCTTC. Protein sequence: CASRKVWTSGSYNEQFF. The chain has TRBV19 and TRBJ2-1; TRBD2 aligns across 10 bases. Germline lookup yields CDR1 LNHDA and CDR2 SQIVND (reference sequence). The V gene end was trimmed by 6 bases and the J gene end by 1 base; junction bases not matched to a gene: 9. The CDR3 is made up of 17 amino acids.